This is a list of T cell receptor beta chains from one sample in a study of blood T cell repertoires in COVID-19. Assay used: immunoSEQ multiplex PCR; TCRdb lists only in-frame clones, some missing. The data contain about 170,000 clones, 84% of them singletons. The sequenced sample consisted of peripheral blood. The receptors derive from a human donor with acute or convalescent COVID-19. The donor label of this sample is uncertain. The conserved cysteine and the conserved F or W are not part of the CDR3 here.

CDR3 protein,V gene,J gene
ASSYDSNSNQPQH,TRBV6-5,TRBJ1-5
ASSLGSTSTDTQY,TRBV7-6,TRBJ2-3
SASDNLGYT,TRBV20-1,TRBJ1-2
SASYVQGQF,TRBV20-1,TRBJ2-1
ASRGTGGSTITDTQY,TRBV19,TRBJ2-3
AWNQGNQPQH,TRBV30,TRBJ1-5
ASSRSSSGANVLT,TRBV11-1,TRBJ2-6
ASSQGLAGPYEQY,TRBV4-2,TRBJ2-7
ASSPRQDWKETTQY,TRBV19,TRBJ2-5
ASSSRQGAYNEQF,TRBV5-4,TRBJ2-1
ASSISVSSGNTIY,TRBV7-6,TRBJ1-3
ASSEGQNQPQH,TRBV25-1,TRBJ1-5
ASRPGQGVVSLH,TRBV19,TRBJ1-6
ASSPRGTSGRETQY,TRBV7-2,TRBJ2-5
SATYADTQY,TRBV20-1,TRBJ2-3
ASSASRPGTLTGELF,TRBV25-1,TRBJ2-2
ASGLTGSSNQPQH,TRBV19,TRBJ1-5
ASSLGQGLQH,TRBV7-9,TRBJ1-5
ASSPSGGRGGYGYT,TRBV7-8,TRBJ1-2
AISESGLAVYNEQF,TRBV10-3,TRBJ2-1
ASGRGGGSYNEQF,TRBV12-5,TRBJ2-1
ASSLDTGGAQSAF,TRBV11-2,TRBJ1-1
ASSFFFENSPLH,TRBV7-9,TRBJ1-6
ASSLDDMTGITDTQY,TRBV5-1,TRBJ2-3
ASAKQGADKNIQY,TRBV28,TRBJ2-4
ASSLYAGGEGKLF,TRBV28,TRBJ1-4
ASSLAGHLGRGTQY,TRBV7-2,TRBJ2-3
ASRGLTNTGELF,TRBV2,TRBJ2-2
ASSQSGGLNQPQH,TRBV19,TRBJ1-5
AISGGDRGAQETQY,TRBV10-3,TRBJ2-5
ASSNGQSRSSQPQH,TRBV9,TRBJ1-5
ASSSLADNEQF,TRBV11-2,TRBJ2-1
AISLGQPSSGNTIY,TRBV10-3,TRBJ1-3
ASSFYRDRSYGYT,TRBV6-5,TRBJ1-2
ASGSGGNSYNEQF,TRBV10-2,TRBJ2-1
ASSFHARVVTGELF,TRBV27,TRBJ2-2
ASSLAEGRVELF,TRBV5-1,TRBJ1-4
ASSYSGQAAYEQY,TRBV6-5,TRBJ2-7
ASSPEPHRGDTEAF,TRBV5-1,TRBJ1-1
ASSSGGRTGWDTGELF,TRBV28,TRBJ2-2
ASQSRDTLEAF,TRBV10-1,TRBJ1-1
ASSLGQQWAGNTIY,TRBV5-1,TRBJ1-3
ASSESTTGTVLGYT,TRBV25-1,TRBJ1-2
ASSPGTGKYQPQH,TRBV5-8,TRBJ1-5
ASSPGQGPKNIQY,TRBV5-1,TRBJ2-4